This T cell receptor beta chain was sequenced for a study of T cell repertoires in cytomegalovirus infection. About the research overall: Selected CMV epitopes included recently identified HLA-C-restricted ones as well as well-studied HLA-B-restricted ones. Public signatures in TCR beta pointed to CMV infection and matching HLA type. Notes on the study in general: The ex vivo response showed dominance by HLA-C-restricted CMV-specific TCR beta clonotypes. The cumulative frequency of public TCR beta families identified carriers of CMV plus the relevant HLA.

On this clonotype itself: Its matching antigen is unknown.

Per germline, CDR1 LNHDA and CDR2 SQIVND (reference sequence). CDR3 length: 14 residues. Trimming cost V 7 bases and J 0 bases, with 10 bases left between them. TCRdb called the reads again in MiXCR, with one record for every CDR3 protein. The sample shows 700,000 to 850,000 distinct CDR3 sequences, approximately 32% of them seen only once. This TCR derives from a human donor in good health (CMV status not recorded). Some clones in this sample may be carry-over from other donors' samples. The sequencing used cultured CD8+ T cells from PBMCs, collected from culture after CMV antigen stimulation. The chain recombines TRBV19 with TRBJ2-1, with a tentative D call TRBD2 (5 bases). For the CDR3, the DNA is TGTGCCAGTAACGAGGGCAGCTCCTACAATGAGCAGTTCTTC. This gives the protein CASNEGSSYNEQFF. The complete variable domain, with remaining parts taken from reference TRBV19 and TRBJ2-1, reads DGGITQSPKYLFRKEGQNVTLSCEQNLNHDAMYWYRQDPGQGLRLIYYSQIVNDFQKGDIAEGYSVSREKKESFPLTVTSAQKNPTAFYLCASNEGSSYNEQFFGPGTRLTVL.